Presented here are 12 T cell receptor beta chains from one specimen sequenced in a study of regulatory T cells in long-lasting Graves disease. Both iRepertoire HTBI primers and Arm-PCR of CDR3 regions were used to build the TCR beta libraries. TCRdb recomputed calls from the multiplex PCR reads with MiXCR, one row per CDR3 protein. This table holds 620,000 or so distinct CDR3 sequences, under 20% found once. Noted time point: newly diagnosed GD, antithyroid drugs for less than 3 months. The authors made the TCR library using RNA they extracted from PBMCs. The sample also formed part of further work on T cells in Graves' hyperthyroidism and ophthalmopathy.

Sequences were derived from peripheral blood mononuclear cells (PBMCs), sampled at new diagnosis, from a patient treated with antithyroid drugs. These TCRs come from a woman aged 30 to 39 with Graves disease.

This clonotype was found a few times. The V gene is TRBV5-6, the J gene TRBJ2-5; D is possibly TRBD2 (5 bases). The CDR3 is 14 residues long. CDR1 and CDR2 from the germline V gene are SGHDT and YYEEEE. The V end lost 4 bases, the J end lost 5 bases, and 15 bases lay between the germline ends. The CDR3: CASSVVGVAETQYF. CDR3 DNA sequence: TGTGCCAGCAGCGTAGTTGGAGTAGCGGAGACCCAGTACTTC.

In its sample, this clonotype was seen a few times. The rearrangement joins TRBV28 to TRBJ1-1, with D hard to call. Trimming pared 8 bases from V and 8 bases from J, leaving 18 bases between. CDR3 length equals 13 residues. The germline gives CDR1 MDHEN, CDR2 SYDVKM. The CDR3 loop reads CASCLRGPQEAFF. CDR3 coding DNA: TGTGCCAGCTGCCTCCGAGGCCCGCAGGAAGCTTTCTTT.

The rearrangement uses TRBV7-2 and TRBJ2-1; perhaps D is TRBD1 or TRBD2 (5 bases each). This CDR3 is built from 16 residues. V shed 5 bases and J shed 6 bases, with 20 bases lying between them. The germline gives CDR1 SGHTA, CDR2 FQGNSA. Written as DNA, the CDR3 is TGTGCCAGCAGCACCACCGGGACGGTACTGGCCAATGAGCAGTTCTTC. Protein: CASSTTGTVLANEQFF.

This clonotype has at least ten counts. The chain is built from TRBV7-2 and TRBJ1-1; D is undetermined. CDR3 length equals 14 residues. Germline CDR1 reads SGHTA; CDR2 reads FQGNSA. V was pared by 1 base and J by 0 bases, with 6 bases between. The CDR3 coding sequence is TGTGCCAGCAGCTTAGGTCCGGTGAACACTGAAGCTTTCTTT. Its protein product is CASSLGPVNTEAFF. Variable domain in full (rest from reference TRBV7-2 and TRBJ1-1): GAGVSQSPSNKVTEKGKDVELRCDPISGHTALYWYRQSLGQGLEFLIYFQGNSAPDKSGLPSDRFSAERTGGSVSTLTIQRTQQEDSAVYLCASSLGPVNTEAFFGQGTRLTVV.

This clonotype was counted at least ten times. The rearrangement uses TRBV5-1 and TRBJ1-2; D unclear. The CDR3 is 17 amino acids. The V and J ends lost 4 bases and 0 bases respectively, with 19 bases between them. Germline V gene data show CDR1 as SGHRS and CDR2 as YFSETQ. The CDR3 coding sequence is TGCGCCAGCAGCCTGGAGCTAGGGAATGTCCCTAACTATGGCTACACCTTC. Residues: CASSLELGNVPNYGYTF.

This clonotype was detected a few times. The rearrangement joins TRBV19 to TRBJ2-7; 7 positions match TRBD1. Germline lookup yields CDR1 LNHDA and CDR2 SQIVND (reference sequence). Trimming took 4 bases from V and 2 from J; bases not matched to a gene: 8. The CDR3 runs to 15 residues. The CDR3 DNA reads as TGTGCCAGTAGTACCACGGACAGGTTCCCCTACGAGCAGTACTTC. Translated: CASSTTDRFPYEQYF.

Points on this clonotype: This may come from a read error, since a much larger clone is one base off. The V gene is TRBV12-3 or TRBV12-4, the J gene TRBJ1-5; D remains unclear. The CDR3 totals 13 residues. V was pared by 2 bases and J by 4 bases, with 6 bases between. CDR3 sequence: CASSLLTNQPQHF. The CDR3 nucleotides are TGTGCCAGCAGTTTATTGACAAATCAGCCCCAGCATTTT.

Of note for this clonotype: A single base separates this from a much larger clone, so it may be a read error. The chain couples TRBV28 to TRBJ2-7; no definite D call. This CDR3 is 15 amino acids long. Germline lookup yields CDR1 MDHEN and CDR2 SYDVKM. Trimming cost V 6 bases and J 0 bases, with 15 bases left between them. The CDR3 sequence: CASSTTGAGSYEQYF. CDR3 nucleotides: TGTGCCAGCAGCACTACTGGCGCCGGCTCCTACGAGCAGTACTTC.

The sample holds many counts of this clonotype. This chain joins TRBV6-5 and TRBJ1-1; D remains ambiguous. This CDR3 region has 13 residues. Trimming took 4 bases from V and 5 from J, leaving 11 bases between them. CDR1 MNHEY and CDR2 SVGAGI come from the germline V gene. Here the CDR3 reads CASSSTPGTEAFF. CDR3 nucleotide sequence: TGTGCCAGCAGTTCAACCCCGGGGACTGAAGCTTTCTTT.

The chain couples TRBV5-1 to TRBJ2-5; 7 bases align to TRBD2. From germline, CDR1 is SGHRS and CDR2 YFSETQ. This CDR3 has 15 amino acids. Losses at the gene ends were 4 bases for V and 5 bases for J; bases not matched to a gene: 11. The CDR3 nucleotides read TGCGCCAGCAGCCCTCAGGAAGGGAGGGTTGAGACCCAGTACTTC. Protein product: CASSPQEGRVETQYF.

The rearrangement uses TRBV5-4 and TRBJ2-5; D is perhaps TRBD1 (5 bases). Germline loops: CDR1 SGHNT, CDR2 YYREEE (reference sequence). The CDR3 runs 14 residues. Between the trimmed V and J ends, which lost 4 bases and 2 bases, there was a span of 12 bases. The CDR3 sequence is CASSRPSGQETQYF. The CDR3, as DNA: TGTGCCAGCAGCCGCCCTTCAGGGCAAGAGACCCAGTACTTC.

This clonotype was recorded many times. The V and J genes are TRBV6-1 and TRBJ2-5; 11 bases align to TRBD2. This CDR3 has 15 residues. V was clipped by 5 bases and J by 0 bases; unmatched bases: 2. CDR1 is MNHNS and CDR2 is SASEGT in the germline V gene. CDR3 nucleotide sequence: TGTGCCAGCAGTATAGCGGGAGGGAACCAAGAGACCCAGTACTTC. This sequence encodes CASSIAGGNQETQYF.